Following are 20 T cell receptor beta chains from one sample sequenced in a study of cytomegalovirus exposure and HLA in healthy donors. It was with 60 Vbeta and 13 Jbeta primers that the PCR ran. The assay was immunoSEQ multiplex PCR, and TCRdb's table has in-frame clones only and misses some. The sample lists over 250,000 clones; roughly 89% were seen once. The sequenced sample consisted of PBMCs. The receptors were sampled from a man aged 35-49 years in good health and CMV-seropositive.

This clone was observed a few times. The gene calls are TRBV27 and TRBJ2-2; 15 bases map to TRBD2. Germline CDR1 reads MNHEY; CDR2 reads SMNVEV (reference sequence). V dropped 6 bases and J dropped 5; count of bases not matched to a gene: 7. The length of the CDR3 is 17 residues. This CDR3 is CASRRGLAGGKTGELFF. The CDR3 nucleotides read TGTGCCAGCAGGCGCGGACTAGCGGGAGGGAAGACCGGGGAGCTGTTTTTT.

The CDR3 protein is CASSLDFNGEQYF. CDR3 bases: TGTGCCAGCAGCTTAGATTTTAACGGCGAGCAGTACTTC. The chain links TRBV11-2 to TRBJ2-7; D gene unclear. The germline V gene encodes CDR1 SGHAT and CDR2 FQNNGV. Deletions cut 0 bases from V and 6 bases from J, with 9 bases between. The CDR3 extends over 13 amino acids.

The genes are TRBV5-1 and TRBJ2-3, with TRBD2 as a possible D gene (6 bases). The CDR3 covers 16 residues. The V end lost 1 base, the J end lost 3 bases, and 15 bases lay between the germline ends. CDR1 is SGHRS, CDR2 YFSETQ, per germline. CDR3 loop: CASSLRLREITDTQYF. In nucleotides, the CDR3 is TGCGCCAGCAGCTTGAGGTTACGGGAGATAACAGATACGCAGTATTTT.

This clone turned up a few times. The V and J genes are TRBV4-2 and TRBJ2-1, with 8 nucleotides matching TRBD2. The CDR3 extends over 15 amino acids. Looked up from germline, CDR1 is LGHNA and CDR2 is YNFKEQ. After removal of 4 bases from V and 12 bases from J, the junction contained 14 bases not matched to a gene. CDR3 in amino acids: CASSPTGGSGIVQFF. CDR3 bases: TGTGCCAGCAGCCCCACCGGGGGTAGCGGGATCGTGCAGTTCTTC.

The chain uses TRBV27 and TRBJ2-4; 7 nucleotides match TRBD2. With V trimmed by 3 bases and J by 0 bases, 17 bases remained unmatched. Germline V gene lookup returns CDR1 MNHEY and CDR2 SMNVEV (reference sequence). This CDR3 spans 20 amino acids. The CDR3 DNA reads TGTGCCAGCAGTTTCCCTCGGCAAGGTACTATAGCGGGAGCCAAAAACATTCAGTACTTC. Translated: CASSFPRQGTIAGAKNIQYF.

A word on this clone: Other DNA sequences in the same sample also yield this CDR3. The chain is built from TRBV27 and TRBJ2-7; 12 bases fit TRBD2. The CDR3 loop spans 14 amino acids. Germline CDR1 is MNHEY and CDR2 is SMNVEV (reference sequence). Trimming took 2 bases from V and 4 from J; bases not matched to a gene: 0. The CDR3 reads CASSLGLAGYEQYF. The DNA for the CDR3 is TGTGCCAGCAGTTTAGGACTAGCGGGATACGAGCAGTACTTC.

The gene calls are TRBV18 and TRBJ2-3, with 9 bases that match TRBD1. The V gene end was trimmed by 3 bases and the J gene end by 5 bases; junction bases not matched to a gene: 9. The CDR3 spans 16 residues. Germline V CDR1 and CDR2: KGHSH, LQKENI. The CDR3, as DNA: TGTGCCAGCTCACCGTACAGGGGGCAAGGAGGAGATACGCAGTATTTT. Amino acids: CASSPYRGQGGDTQYF.

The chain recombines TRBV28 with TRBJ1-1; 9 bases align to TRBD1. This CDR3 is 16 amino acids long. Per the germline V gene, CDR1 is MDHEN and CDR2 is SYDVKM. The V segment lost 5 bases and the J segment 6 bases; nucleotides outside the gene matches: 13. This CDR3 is CASSHRGLLIDAEAFF. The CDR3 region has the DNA TGTGCCAGCAGTCACAGGGGGCTCCTAATCGACGCTGAAGCTTTCTTT.

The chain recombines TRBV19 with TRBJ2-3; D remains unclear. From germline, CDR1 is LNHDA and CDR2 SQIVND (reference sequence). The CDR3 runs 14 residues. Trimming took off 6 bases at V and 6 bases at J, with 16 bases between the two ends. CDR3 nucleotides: TGTGCCAGTAGCCGAGGTGCGGTGGCCGATACGCAGTATTTT. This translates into CASSRGAVADTQYF.

The CDR3 spells CASSMPGTDTEAFF. The CDR3 nucleotides are TGTGCCAGTAGTATGCCAGGTACGGACACTGAAGCTTTCTTT. J is TRBJ1-1 and V is TRBV19; D is ambiguous. Per the germline V gene, CDR1 is LNHDA and CDR2 is SQIVND (reference sequence). V lost 3 bases, J lost 3 bases, and 11 bases lay in between. This CDR3 is built from 14 residues.

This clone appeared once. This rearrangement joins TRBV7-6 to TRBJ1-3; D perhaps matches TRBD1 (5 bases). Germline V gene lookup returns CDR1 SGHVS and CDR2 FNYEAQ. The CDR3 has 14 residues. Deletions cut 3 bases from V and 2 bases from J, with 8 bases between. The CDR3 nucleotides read TGTGCCAGCAGCTTTGGGGGGGCTGGAAACACCATATATTTT. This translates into CASSFGGAGNTIYF.

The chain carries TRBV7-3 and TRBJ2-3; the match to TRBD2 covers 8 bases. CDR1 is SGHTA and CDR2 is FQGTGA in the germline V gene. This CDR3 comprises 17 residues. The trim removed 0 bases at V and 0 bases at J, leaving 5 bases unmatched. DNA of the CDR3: TGTGCCAGCAGCTTAACGGGGTCTAGCGGGAGCACAGATACGCAGTATTTT. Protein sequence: CASSLTGSSGSTDTQYF.

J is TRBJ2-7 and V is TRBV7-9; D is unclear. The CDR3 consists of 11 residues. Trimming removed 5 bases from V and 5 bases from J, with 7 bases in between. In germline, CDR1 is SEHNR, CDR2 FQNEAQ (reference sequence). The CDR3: CASSVEDEQYF. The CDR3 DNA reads TGTGCCAGCAGCGTCGAGGACGAGCAGTACTTC.

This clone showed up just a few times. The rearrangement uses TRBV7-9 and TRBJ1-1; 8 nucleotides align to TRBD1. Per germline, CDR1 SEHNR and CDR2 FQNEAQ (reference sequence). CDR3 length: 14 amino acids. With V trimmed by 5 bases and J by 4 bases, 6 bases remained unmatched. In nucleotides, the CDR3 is TGTGCCAGCAGCCGGACAGGGTTTACCACTGAAGCTTTCTTT. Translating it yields CASSRTGFTTEAFF.

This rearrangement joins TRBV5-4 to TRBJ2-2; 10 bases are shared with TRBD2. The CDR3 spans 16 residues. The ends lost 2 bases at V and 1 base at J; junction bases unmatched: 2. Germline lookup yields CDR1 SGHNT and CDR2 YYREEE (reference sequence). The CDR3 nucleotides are TGTGCCAGCAGCTTAAGGACTAGCGGGAACACCGGGGAGCTGTTTTTT. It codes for CASSLRTSGNTGELFF.

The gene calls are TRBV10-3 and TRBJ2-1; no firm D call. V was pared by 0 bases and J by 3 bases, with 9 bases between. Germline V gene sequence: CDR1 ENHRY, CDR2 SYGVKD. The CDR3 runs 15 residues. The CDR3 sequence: CAISESALVYNEQFF. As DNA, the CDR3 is TGTGCCATCAGTGAGTCGGCTCTAGTCTACAATGAGCAGTTCTTC.

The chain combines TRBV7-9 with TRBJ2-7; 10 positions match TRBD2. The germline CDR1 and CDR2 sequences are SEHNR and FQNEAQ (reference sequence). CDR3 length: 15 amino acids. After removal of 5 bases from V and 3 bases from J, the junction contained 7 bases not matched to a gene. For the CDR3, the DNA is TGTGCCAGCAGCCGCGCAGCGGGAGGGCTCTACGAGCAGTACTTC. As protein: CASSRAAGGLYEQYF.

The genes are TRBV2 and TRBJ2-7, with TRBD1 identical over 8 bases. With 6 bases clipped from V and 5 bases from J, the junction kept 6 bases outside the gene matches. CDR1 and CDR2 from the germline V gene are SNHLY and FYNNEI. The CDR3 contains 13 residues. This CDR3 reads CASRRTGFNEQYF. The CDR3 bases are TGTGCCAGCAGGAGGACAGGGTTCAACGAGCAGTACTTC. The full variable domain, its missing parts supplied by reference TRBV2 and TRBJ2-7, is EPEVTQTPSHQVTQMGQEVILRCVPISNHLYFYWYRQILGQKVEFLVSFYNNEISEKSEIFDDQFSVERPDGSNFTLKIRSTKLEDSAMYFCASRRTGFNEQYFGPGTRLTVT.

The CDR3 here is CATSSDGQERVWSQETQYF. The CDR3 nucleotides are TGTGCCACCAGCAGTGACGGACAGGAGAGAGTATGGTCCCAAGAGACCCAGTACTTC. V gene TRBV15 combines with J gene TRBJ2-5; 7 nucleotides agree with TRBD1. With 3 bases clipped from V and 1 base from J, the junction kept 17 bases outside the gene matches. Per germline, CDR1 LNHNV and CDR2 YYDKDF (reference sequence). The CDR3 length is 19 residues. Filled out from reference TRBV15 and TRBJ2-5, the complete variable domain reads DAMVIQNPRYQVTQFGKPVTLSCSQTLNHNVMYWYQQKSSQAPKLLFHYYDKDFNNEADTPDNFQSRRPNTSFCFLDIRSPGLGDTAMYLCATSSDGQERVWSQETQYFGPGTRLLVL.

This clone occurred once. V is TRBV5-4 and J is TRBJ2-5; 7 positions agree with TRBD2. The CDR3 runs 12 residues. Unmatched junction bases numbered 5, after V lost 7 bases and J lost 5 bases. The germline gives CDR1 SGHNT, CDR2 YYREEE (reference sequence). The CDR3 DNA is TGTGCCAGCGGCGGGAGTAGGGAGACCCAGTACTTC. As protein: CASGGSRETQYF.